These 26 T cell receptor beta chains were all obtained from the same sample, sequenced in a study of blood T cell repertoires in COVID-19. Repertoires were generated with immunoSEQ multiplex PCR, while TCRdb's copy carries only in-frame clones and drops some. Among approximately 160,000 clones listed, over 75% were seen once. The sequencing sample was made of PBMCs or T cells enriched from blood (not recorded which). These receptors originate from a man aged 35 to 55 who had recovered from COVID-19.

The J gene is TRBJ2-2, the V gene TRBV25-1; no clear D gene. V lost 4 bases and J lost 5, with 11 bases in between. The CDR3 runs to 14 residues. Germline V lookup: CDR1 MGHDK, CDR2 SYGVNS. The DNA of the CDR3 is TGTGCCAGCAGTGCTCAGGATCGGACCGGGGAGCTGTTTTTT. Protein sequence: CASSAQDRTGELFF. Combining the CDR3 with reference TRBV25-1 and TRBJ2-2 gives the whole variable domain EADIYQTPRYLVIGTGKKITLECSQTMGHDKMYWYQQDPGMELHLIHYSYGVNSTEKGDLSSESTVSRIRTEHFPLTLESARPSHTSQYLCASSAQDRTGELFFGEGSRLTVL.

The V call is TRBV7-8, the J call TRBJ2-7, with D possibly being TRBD1 or TRBD2 (6 bases each). CDR3 length equals 13 residues. With 5 bases removed from V and 6 bases from J, the gap between germline ends came to 14 bases. Per germline, CDR1 SGHVS and CDR2 FQNEAQ. The CDR3 spells CASSRRGKGEQYF. CDR3 DNA sequence: TGTGCCAGCAGCCGGAGGGGGAAAGGCGAGCAGTACTTC.

This sequence joins TRBV30 and TRBJ1-1, with TRBD1 identical over 8 bases. The V gene's germline CDR1 is GTSNPN and CDR2 SVGIG (reference sequence). V lost 8 bases, J lost 0 bases, and 23 bases stayed unmatched. The CDR3 extends over 19 amino acids. CDR3 amino acids: CAHSPPYRGSSKLNTEAFF. The CDR3 region has the DNA TGTGCCCACTCCCCCCCCTACAGGGGGTCTTCTAAATTGAACACTGAAGCTTTCTTT.

This sequence joins TRBV4-1 and TRBJ1-5; 8 bases map to TRBD1. The CDR3 runs to 19 residues. With V trimmed by 2 bases and J by 4 bases, 16 bases remained unmatched. Germline lookup yields CDR1 MGHRA and CDR2 YSYEKL. The CDR3 sequence: CASSQTPQGGGRSNQPQHF. CDR3 DNA sequence: TGCGCCAGCAGCCAAACCCCACAGGGGGGTGGAAGGAGTAATCAGCCCCAGCATTTT.

The chain carries TRBV13 and TRBJ2-6; possibly TRBD1 for D (5 bases). The V end was cut by 0 bases, the J end by 2 bases, with 11 bases between. The length of the CDR3 is 17 residues. CDR1 and CDR2 (germline): PRHDT, FYEKMQ (reference sequence). CDR3 sequence reads: CASSLGTGFPGANVLTF. The CDR3 DNA follows: TGTGCCAGCAGCTTAGGTACAGGATTTCCTGGGGCCAACGTCCTGACTTTC.

The chain combines TRBV18 with TRBJ1-2; 8 nucleotides agree with TRBD1. This CDR3 comprises 17 residues. Germline loops: CDR1 KGHSH, CDR2 LQKENI. The V and J ends lost 3 bases and 4 bases, in that order; junction bases with no gene match: 13. CDR3 in DNA: TGTGCCAGCTCACCTAGCATCGACAGGGGCGCAGGCTATGGCTACACCTTC. Translating gives CASSPSIDRGAGYGYTF.

V is TRBV5-4 and J is TRBJ2-6; possible D gene TRBD1, 5 bases. Germline CDR1 SGHNT, CDR2 YYREEE (reference sequence). The CDR3 extends over 11 amino acids. The germline V and J ends were trimmed by 2 bases and 12 bases, with 6 bases remaining between them. CDR3 protein: CASSLTGVLTF. CDR3 DNA: TGTGCCAGCAGCTTAACAGGCGTCCTGACTTTC.

V is TRBV5-1 and J is TRBJ2-5, with 9 bases aligning to TRBD1. The CDR3 has 14 residues. The V and J ends lost 4 bases and 4 bases, in that order; junction bases with no gene match: 5. Per germline, CDR1 SGHRS and CDR2 YFSETQ. For the CDR3, the DNA is TGCGCCAGCAGCATTCCGGGACAGGGAGAGACCCAGTACTTC. Encoded protein: CASSIPGQGETQYF.

V is TRBV19 and J is TRBJ2-1, with D maybe TRBD1 (6 bases). The CDR3 contains 15 residues. V was trimmed by 7 bases and J by 2 bases, leaving 15 bases between them. CDR1 is LNHDA and CDR2 is SQIVND in the germline V gene (reference sequence). CDR3 sequence (DNA): TGTGCCAGTACCCTCGGGTGGGGGCCCTACAATGAGCAGTTCTTC. Amino acids: CASTLGWGPYNEQFF.

The V and J genes are TRBV7-8 and TRBJ2-2; 11 bases match TRBD1. Per the germline V gene, CDR1 is SGHVS and CDR2 is FQNEAQ. The CDR3 spans 17 residues. The V and J ends lost 6 bases and 7 bases, in that order; junction bases with no gene match: 13. In DNA, the CDR3 is TGTGCCAGCAGTAGACATGGCGGACAGGGGGCCGGCGGGGAGCTGTTTTTT. It is translated as CASSRHGGQGAGGELFF.

The chain has TRBV19 and TRBJ2-5; D gene uncertain. CDR3 length: 13 amino acids. CDR1 is LNHDA, CDR2 SQIVND, per germline (reference sequence). With 6 bases removed from V and 0 bases from J, the gap between germline ends came to 8 bases. The CDR3 region has the DNA TGTGCCAGTAGCCCAGCGTACCAAGAGACCCAGTACTTC. It encodes CASSPAYQETQYF.

The CDR3 nucleotides are TGTGCCAGCAGCTCGGCGGGGGGCCGGCAAGAGACCCAGTACTTC. This codes for CASSSAGGRQETQYF. The chain links TRBV11-3 to TRBJ2-5; 8 bases are a match to TRBD2. With 4 bases clipped from V and 2 bases from J, the junction kept 6 bases outside the gene matches. The CDR3 loop spans 15 amino acids. The germline gives CDR1 SGHNT, CDR2 YENEEA.

The V gene is TRBV30, the J gene TRBJ2-3; perhaps TRBD1 as D (6 bases). V was pared by 0 bases and J by 6 bases, with 10 bases between. Germline loops: CDR1 GTSNPN, CDR2 SVGIG (reference sequence). The CDR3 consists of 13 residues. The CDR3, as DNA: TGTGCCTGGAGTGTACAGGGTCGGGATACGCAGTATTTT. Translated: CAWSVQGRDTQYF.

The V gene is TRBV27, the J gene TRBJ1-2, with D perhaps matching TRBD1 (5 bases). Trimming took off 0 bases at V and 5 bases at J, with 10 bases between the two ends. The germline CDR1 and CDR2 sequences are MNHEY and SMNVEV (reference sequence). The CDR3 spans 14 residues. CDR3 residues: CASSLSDNLYGYTF. Written as DNA, the CDR3 is TGTGCCAGCAGTTTATCGGACAACCTATATGGCTACACCTTC.

The chain is built from TRBV4-2 and TRBJ1-5; D is uncertain. Trimming took off 1 base at V and 2 bases at J, with 6 bases between the two ends. The V gene's germline CDR1 is LGHNA and CDR2 YNFKEQ. This CDR3 region has 14 residues. CDR3 coding DNA: TGTGCCAGCAGCCAAGCCGGGGGCAATCAGCCCCAGCATTTT. Protein: CASSQAGGNQPQHF.

V and J are TRBV19 and TRBJ2-3; 8 bases are a match to TRBD2. This CDR3 contains 15 residues. The V gene's germline CDR1 is LNHDA and CDR2 SQIVND (reference sequence). Trimming removed 7 bases from V and 0 bases from J; junction bases left unmatched: 6. The CDR3 here is CASTDGGASTDTQYF. CDR3 sequence (DNA): TGTGCCAGTACAGACGGGGGGGCGAGCACAGATACGCAGTATTTT. The complete variable domain, with remaining parts taken from reference TRBV19 and TRBJ2-3, reads DGGITQSPKYLFRKEGQNVTLSCEQNLNHDAMYWYRQDPGQGLRLIYYSQIVNDFQKGDIAEGYSVSREKKESFPLTVTSAQKNPTAFYLCASTDGGASTDTQYFGPGTRLTVL.

The CDR3 bases are TGTGCCAGCAGTTACGGCCTCCTCGCCCATGGCTACACCTTC. Its protein is CASSYGLLAHGYTF. V usage is TRBV6-5 and J usage is TRBJ1-2, with no clear D. From germline, CDR1 is MNHEY and CDR2 SVGAGI. CDR3 length equals 14 residues. The V and J ends lost 2 bases and 6 bases respectively, with 13 bases between them.

The genes are TRBV11-1 and TRBJ2-5; D possibly corresponds to TRBD2 (5 bases). V lost 5 bases to trimming and J lost 5 bases, with 12 bases between them. Germline-derived CDR1 and CDR2 are SGHAT and FQDESV (reference sequence). The CDR3 has 13 residues. CDR3 nucleotide sequence: TGTGCCAGCAGCGGACCGGAGGACGAGACCCAGTACTTC. Translation: CASSGPEDETQYF.

This sequence joins TRBV2 and TRBJ1-5; 11 bases align to TRBD1. CDR3 length: 15 residues. V was pared by 5 bases and J by 6 bases, with 6 bases of the junction left unmatched. Germline assignment: CDR1 SNHLY and CDR2 FYNNEI. The CDR3 loop reads CASSPGQGVTQPQHF. CDR3 bases: TGTGCCAGCAGTCCGGGACAGGGGGTGACTCAGCCCCAGCATTTT.

The V call is TRBV7-3, the J call TRBJ1-3, with a possible D match to TRBD1 (5 bases). Between the trimmed V and J ends, which lost 6 bases and 0 bases, there was a span of 9 bases. This CDR3 contains 14 residues. In germline, CDR1 is SGHTA, CDR2 FQGTGA. Written as DNA, the CDR3 is TGTGCCAGCAGTCCAGGGTCCTCTGGAAACACCATATATTTT. Protein sequence: CASSPGSSGNTIYF.

The rearrangement joins TRBV6-5 to TRBJ1-4, with D tentatively TRBD1 (5 bases). The CDR3 is made up of 12 amino acids. V shed 8 bases and J shed 8 bases, with 12 bases lying between them. Per the germline V gene, CDR1 is MNHEY and CDR2 is SVGAGI. This CDR3 reads CASAREGEKLFF. The CDR3 DNA follows: TGTGCCAGCGCGCGGGAGGGGGAAAAACTGTTTTTT.

This rearrangement joins TRBV24-1 to TRBJ2-7; TRBD1 might be the D (5 bases). Germline CDR1 is KGHDR and CDR2 is SFDVKD. This CDR3 is 14 amino acids long. Deletions cut 2 bases from V and 6 bases from J, with 13 bases between. The CDR3 DNA reads TGTGCCACCAGTGATTCGAGGACACCCGGCGAGCAGTACTTC. It codes for CATSDSRTPGEQYF.

This sequence joins TRBV25-1 and TRBJ2-3; D is ambiguous. The CDR3 has 12 residues. V was pared by 4 bases and J by 2 bases, with 4 bases between. From germline, CDR1 is MGHDK and CDR2 SYGVNS. The CDR3 loop is CASSGHTDTQYF. The CDR3 coding sequence is TGTGCCAGCAGTGGGCACACAGATACGCAGTATTTT. The full variable domain, completed using reference TRBV25-1 and TRBJ2-3, is EADIYQTPRYLVIGTGKKITLECSQTMGHDKMYWYQQDPGMELHLIHYSYGVNSTEKGDLSSESTVSRIRTEHFPLTLESARPSHTSQYLCASSGHTDTQYFGPGTRLTVL.

This chain connects TRBV5-1 to TRBJ1-4, with 7 bases that match TRBD1. Germline CDR1 and CDR2: SGHRS and YFSETQ. The junction had 6 bases not matched to a gene; V was cut back by 3 bases and J by 7 bases. The CDR3 consists of 14 residues. The CDR3: CASSSTGQSEKLFF. The CDR3 coding sequence is TGCGCCAGCAGCTCGACAGGGCAGAGTGAAAAACTGTTTTTT.

This clone was seen more than once but under ten times. V gene TRBV6-5 combines with J gene TRBJ1-5; the match to TRBD1 covers 8 bases. The V segment lost 5 bases and the J segment 0 bases; nucleotides outside the gene matches: 3. This CDR3 is built from 15 residues. Looked up from germline, CDR1 is MNHEY and CDR2 is SVGAGI. CDR3 in DNA: TGTGCCAGCAGTAAGACAGGGGATAGCAATCAGCCCCAGCATTTT. Amino acid sequence: CASSKTGDSNQPQHF.

This sequence joins TRBV4-2 and TRBJ1-2; D unclear. Germline V gene data show CDR1 as LGHNA and CDR2 as YNFKEQ. Trimming took 1 base from V and 5 from J, leaving 8 bases between them. The CDR3 totals 13 residues. CDR3 sequence: CASSQGVSYGYTF. CDR3 in DNA: TGTGCCAGCAGCCAAGGAGTTAGTTATGGCTACACCTTC.